This TCR beta chain originates from a study of shared clonotypes between healthy human individuals. Whole-study results and caveats: Clonotype sharing among donors, it was expected, would be affected by sequencing depth. When compared with the clonotypes that were shared by all four sorted-subset donors, the non-shared clonotypes turned out to have lower generation probabilities.

Notes on this clone: Its antigen is unidentified.

Germline V gene sequence: CDR1 SEHNR, CDR2 FQNEAQ (reference sequence). V gave up 3 bases and J gave up 8 bases, with 16 bases separating them. The CDR3 contains 14 residues. Profiling relied on immunoSEQ multiplex PCR, and the TCRdb table lists in-frame clones only, not all of them. The sample holds about 1.5 million clones, about 98% seen once. The origin of this receptor is a man aged 30-40 years in good health. Material for sequencing was naive CD4+ T cells sorted from blood. Noted subset: CD45RA+ positively selected. The V and J genes are TRBV7-9 and TRBJ1-1; D unclear. As DNA, the CDR3 is TGTGCCAGCAGCTTTGGGTCCCACTTAACGGAAGCTTTCTTT. Translating it yields CASSFGSHLTEAFF.